This TCR beta chain was captured by sequencing in a study of blood T cell repertoires in COVID-19 (dated by TCRdb to 2018 to 2020). With respect to the entire study: Collaborator samples came from the United States, Italy and Spain and covered acute and convalescent phases of COVID-19. The prospective study material was composed of cDNA or gDNA derived from T cells, B-cell-depleted T cells, or PBMCs. Subjects who had been exposed to COVID-19, were actively infected with it, or had recovered from it provided the deeply sampled blood TCRbeta repertoires that made up the dataset. The repertoires were released in a freely available public database intended as a resource for research on the immune response to SARS-CoV-2. Samples came from the ongoing ImmuneRACE study (first 160 participants) plus 1,254 subjects from 6 global collaborators. Nearly every sample came with metadata listing a de-identified subject ID, COVID-19 status, age in years and sex. HLA class I and class II types, where available, came from metadata supplied by the sample provider rather than from assay-based typing.

Collaborating institutions collected whole blood in K2EDTA tubes following their own protocols. For TCRbeta analysis, collaborators shipped samples as frozen whole blood, isolated PBMCs, or DNA extracted from either of those sample types. TCRbeta CDR3 regions were amplified from genomic DNA using the immunoSEQ Assay, a bias-controlled multiplex PCR. The paper's data handling went like this. The number of nucleated cells in each sample was estimated from the amplification of reference gene primers within the assay. Sequence reads were collapsed and filtered to measure the absolute abundance of every unique TCRbeta CDR3 rearrangement. Productive Simpson clonality was computed per sample as the square root of Simpson's diversity index over productive rearrangements. TCRdb obtained this table from immuneACCESS and retained in-frame rearrangements with V and J assigned. These tables miss some clones; where compared with another copy, unresolved V genes account for less than half of the shortfall, and the remainder is unexplained. V and J calls and clone size are copied from that table; D and trimming were computed from the DNA. A total of 150,000 or so clones appear in this sample, about 90% of them only once. Of the sample, 0.45% to 0.65% is held by the ten largest clones.

With respect to this clone: What antigen it recognizes has not been identified. Base qualities are not at hand, and no much larger clone is one base apart.

Its CDR3 holds 13 amino acids, cysteine through phenylalanine. Of the read, only the CDR3 DNA is kept; its 39 bases are in frame from base 1. V was cut back by 0 bases and J by 9 bases, leaving a gap of 9 bases between them. CDR1 and CDR2, looked up from the germline V gene (reference sequence), are LGHDT and YNNKEL. Findings and caveats that apply to the study as a whole: The amount of clinical and demographic metadata varied by source and participant and was provided uncurated.

The rearranged segments are TRBV3-1 (or the pseudogene TRBV3-2) and TRBJ2-1, with the D gene call left open. Sample: peripheral blood. This TCR came from a man aged 50 to 59 with acute or convalescent COVID-19. The CDR3 amino acid sequence is: CASSQDLNGEQFF. The nucleotide sequence is TGTGCCAGCAGCCAAGATCTGAACGGTGAGCAGTTCTTC.